The clone carrying this T cell receptor beta chain was observed a handful of times. The antigen remains unidentified. cDNA serving as the sequencing template came from extracted, reverse transcribed RNA. Assay: immunoSEQ multiplex PCR; the TCRdb copy retains only in-frame clones and omits some. The repertoire holds roughly 200,000 clones, with around two fifths as singletons. These data originate in a study of CD8+ T cells in alopecia areata. General study findings and limits: An increase in clonality over normal scalp was evident in lesional scalp, especially alopecia totalis/universalis. Scalp sequencing also captures normal skin's resident alphabeta T cells.

The treatment denotes: oral pan-JAK inhibitor, 5-10 mg twice daily. The investigators collected lesional scalp punch biopsies and peripheral blood from alopecia areata patients. Isolation of CD4+ and CD8+ T cells from PBMCs was achieved by sorting. Sequences were derived from CD4+ T cells sorted from blood, sampled at approximately week 37, from a patient treated with tofacitinib. The sequence was obtained from a human donor with alopecia areata.

Here the CDR3 reads CASSQDVGVGDEQFF. The CDR3 coding sequence is TGCGCCAGCAGCCAAGATGTGGGAGTTGGCGATGAGCAGTTCTTC. The chain is built from TRBV4-1 and TRBJ2-1, with D maybe TRBD2 (5 bases). The V gene lost 0 bases and the J gene lost 8 bases, with 14 bases spanning the gap. The CDR3 runs 15 residues. The V gene's germline CDR1 is MGHRA and CDR2 YSYEKL.